This T cell receptor (beta chain) comes out of a study of blood T cell repertoires in COVID-19. Study-wide background: From the United States, Italy and Spain came samples of acute and convalescent COVID-19. Sources were T cells, B-cell-depleted T cells, or PBMCs; the material itself was cDNA or gDNA.

Original methodology: Quantification of nucleated cells was approximated via reference gene primer amplification. Only in-frame clones appear in the TCRdb table, and some are missing; sequencing was by immunoSEQ multiplex PCR. D and trimming were read from the DNA, whereas the V and J calls and clone size are those reported in that table. The sample contains fewer than 250,000 clones, around four fifths of which appear only once. V was trimmed by 4 bases and J by 2 bases, leaving 14 bases between them. Germline values: CDR1 KGHDR, CDR2 SFDVKD. This CDR3 is 15 amino acids long. Input material: peripheral blood. This clonotype was obtained from a woman in her 70s with active or convalescent COVID-19. This chain connects TRBV24-1 to TRBJ2-7; D is perhaps TRBD1 (6 bases). The CDR3 bases are TGTGCCACCAGTGAGCAGGGGACCGAGCCCTACGAGCAGTACTTC. It specifies CATSEQGTEPYEQYF.